One sample yielded the 5 T cell receptor beta chains listed below, sequenced in a study of radiotherapy plus CTLA-4 blockade in lung cancer. The repertoire was sequenced with immunoSEQ multiplex PCR; TCRdb's copy has only in-frame clones and lacks some. The data hold about 83,000 clones, with 60% to 85% observed a single time. The sequences come from peripheral blood, collected from a patient treated with radiotherapy plus ipilimumab. The receptors come from a human donor with non-small cell lung cancer who had a partial response to radiotherapy plus ipilimumab. Some clones in this sample may be carry-over from other donors' samples.

The chain couples TRBV5-1 to TRBJ2-7; TRBD1 agrees at 9 bases. The CDR3 is made up of 15 amino acids. V shed 0 bases and J 5 bases; nucleotides not matched to a gene: 6. The germline CDR1 and CDR2 sequences are SGHRS and YFSETQ. CDR3 sequence (DNA): TGCGCCAGCAGCTTGGGGGACAGGGTAAGGGACGAGCAGTACTTC. Protein product: CASSLGDRVRDEQYF.

The chain is built from TRBV19 and TRBJ1-5; 7 bases match TRBD1. The CDR3 loop spans 14 amino acids. Trimming at V came to 5 bases and at J to 6 bases, leaving 7 bases not matched to a gene. The V gene's germline CDR1 is LNHDA and CDR2 SQIVND (reference sequence). CDR3 residues: CASSEQGTGQPQHF. In nucleotides, the CDR3 is TGTGCCAGTAGTGAACAGGGGACCGGTCAGCCCCAGCATTTT.

This clone was observed once. V is TRBV2 and J is TRBJ1-1; tentative D call: TRBD1 (6 bases). Germline V gene sequence: CDR1 SNHLY, CDR2 FYNNEI. The CDR3 loop spans 13 amino acids. Trimming removed 7 bases from V and 5 bases from J, with 14 bases in between. CDR3 in DNA: TGTGCCAGCACGTGGGGGGGCTGGACTGAAGCTTTCTTT. Translated: CASTWGGWTEAFF.

This chain connects TRBV11-2 to TRBJ2-3; the match to TRBD2 covers 9 bases. The V segment lost 5 bases and the J segment 1 base; nucleotides outside the gene matches: 4. The CDR3 contains 15 residues. Germline V CDR1 and CDR2: SGHAT, FQNNGV. The chain's CDR3 is CASSPRTSGTDTQYF. The CDR3 DNA sequence: TGTGCCAGCAGCCCGCGGACTAGCGGCACAGATACGCAGTATTTT.

This sequence joins TRBV4-2 and TRBJ1-1, with D possibly matching TRBD1 (5 bases). This CDR3 region has 15 residues. The ends were cut back, 1 base at V and 4 bases at J, with 13 bases in the middle. Looked up from germline, CDR1 is LGHNA and CDR2 is YNFKEQ. The CDR3 sequence: CASSQAGRDGTEAFF. Written as DNA, the CDR3 is TGTGCCAGCAGCCAAGCTGGCAGGGATGGCACTGAAGCTTTCTTT.